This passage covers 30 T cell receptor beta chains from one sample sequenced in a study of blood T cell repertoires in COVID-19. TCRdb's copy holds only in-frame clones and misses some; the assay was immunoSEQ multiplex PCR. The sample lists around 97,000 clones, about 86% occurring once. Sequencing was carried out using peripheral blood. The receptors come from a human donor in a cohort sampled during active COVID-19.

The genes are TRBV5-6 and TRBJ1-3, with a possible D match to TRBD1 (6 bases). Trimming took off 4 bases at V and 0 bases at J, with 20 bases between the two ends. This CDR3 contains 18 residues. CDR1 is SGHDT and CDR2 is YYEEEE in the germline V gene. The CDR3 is CASSQTGTYLLSGNTIYF. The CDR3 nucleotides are TGTGCCAGCAGCCAGACAGGTACCTACCTCCTCTCTGGAAACACCATATATTTT.

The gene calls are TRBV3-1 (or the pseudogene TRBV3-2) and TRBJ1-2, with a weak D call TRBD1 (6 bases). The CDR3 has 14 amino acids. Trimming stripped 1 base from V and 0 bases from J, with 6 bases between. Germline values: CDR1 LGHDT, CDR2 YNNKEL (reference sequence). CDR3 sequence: CASSQGQANYGYTF. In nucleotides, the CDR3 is TGTGCCAGCAGCCAAGGACAGGCTAACTATGGCTACACCTTC.

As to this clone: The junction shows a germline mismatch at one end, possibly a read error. The CDR3 DNA sequence: TGTGCCAGCAGCTTGGGCCCCCTTATGACATACTTC. The encoded protein is CASSLGPLMTYF. This rearrangement joins TRBV5-6 to TRBJ1-2; D remains ambiguous. The CDR3 has 12 amino acids. From germline, CDR1 is SGHDT and CDR2 YYEEEE.

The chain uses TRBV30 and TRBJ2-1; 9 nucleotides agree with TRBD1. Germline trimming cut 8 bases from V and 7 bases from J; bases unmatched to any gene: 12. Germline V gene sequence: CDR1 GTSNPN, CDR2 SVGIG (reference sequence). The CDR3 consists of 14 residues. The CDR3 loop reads CAASRGQGSNEQFF. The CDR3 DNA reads TGTGCCGCCTCACGAGGACAGGGGTCAAATGAGCAGTTCTTC. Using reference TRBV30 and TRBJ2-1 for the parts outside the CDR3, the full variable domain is SQTIHQWPATLVQPVGSPLSLECTVEGTSNPNLYWYRQAAGRGLQLLFYSVGIGQISSEVPQNLSASRPQDRQFILSSKKLLLSDSGFYLCAASRGQGSNEQFFGPGTRLTVL.

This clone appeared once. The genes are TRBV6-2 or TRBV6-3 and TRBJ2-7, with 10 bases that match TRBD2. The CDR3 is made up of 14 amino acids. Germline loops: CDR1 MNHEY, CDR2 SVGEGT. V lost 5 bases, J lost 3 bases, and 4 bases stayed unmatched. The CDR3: CASSIGLADYEQYF. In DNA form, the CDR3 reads TGTGCCAGCAGTATCGGACTAGCGGACTACGAGCAGTACTTC.

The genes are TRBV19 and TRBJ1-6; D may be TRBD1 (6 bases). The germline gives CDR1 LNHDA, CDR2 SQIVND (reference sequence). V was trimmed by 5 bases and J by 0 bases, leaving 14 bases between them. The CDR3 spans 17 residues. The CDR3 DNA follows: TGTGCCAGTAGTCCTTCGACAGGTAGCTCCTATAATTCACCCCTCCACTTT. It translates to CASSPSTGSSYNSPLHF.

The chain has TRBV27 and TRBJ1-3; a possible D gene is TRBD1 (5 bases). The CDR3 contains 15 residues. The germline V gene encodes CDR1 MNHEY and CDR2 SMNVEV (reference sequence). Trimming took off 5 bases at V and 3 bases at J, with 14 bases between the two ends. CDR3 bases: TGTGCCAGCAGTCCACTGGGGGGGTTTGGAAACACCATATATTTT. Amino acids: CASSPLGGFGNTIYF.

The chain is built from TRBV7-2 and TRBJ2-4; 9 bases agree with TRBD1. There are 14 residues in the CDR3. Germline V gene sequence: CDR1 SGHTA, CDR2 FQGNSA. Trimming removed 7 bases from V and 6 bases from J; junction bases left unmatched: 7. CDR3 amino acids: CASTPQGAGNIQYF. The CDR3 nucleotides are TGTGCCAGCACACCACAGGGGGCAGGAAACATTCAGTACTTC.

The CDR3 DNA reads TGTGCCAGCAGCCCGACAGGTTTTAGCAATCAGCCCCAGCATTTT. Translation: CASSPTGFSNQPQHF. The gene calls are TRBV7-9 and TRBJ1-5, with D possibly matching TRBD1 (6 bases). There are 15 residues in the CDR3. V gave up 5 bases and J gave up 0 bases, with 11 bases separating them. Germline loops: CDR1 SEHNR, CDR2 FQNEAQ (reference sequence).

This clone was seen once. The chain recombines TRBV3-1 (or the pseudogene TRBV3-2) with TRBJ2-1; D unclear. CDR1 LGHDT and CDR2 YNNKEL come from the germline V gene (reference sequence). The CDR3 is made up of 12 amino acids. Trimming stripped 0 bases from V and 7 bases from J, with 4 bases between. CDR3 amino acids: CASSQDLNEQFF. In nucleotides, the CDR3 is TGTGCCAGCAGCCAAGATCTGAATGAGCAGTTCTTC.

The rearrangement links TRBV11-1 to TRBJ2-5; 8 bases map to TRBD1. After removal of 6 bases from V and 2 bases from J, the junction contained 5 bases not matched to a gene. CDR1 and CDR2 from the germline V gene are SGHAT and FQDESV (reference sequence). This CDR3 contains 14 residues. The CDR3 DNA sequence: TGTGCCAGCAGATATCGGACAGGGCAAGAGACCCAGTACTTC. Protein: CASRYRTGQETQYF.

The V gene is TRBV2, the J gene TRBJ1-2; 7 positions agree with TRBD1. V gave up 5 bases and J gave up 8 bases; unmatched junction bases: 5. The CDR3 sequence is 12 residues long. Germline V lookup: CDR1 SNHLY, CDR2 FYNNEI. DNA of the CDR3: TGTGCCAGCAGTCGACAGGGAAGGGGCTACACCTTC. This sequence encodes CASSRQGRGYTF.

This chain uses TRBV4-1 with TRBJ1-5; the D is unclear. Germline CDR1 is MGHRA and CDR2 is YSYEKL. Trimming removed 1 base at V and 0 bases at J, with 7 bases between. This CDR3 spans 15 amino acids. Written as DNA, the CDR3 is TGCGCCAGCAGCCAAGTTTTTCATAGCAATCAGCCCCAGCATTTT. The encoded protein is CASSQVFHSNQPQHF.

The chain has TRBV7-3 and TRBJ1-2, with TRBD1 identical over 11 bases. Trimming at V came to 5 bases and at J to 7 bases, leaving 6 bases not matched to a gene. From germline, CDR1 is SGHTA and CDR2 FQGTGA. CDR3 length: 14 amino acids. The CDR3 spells CASSRTGGAGGYTF. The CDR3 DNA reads TGTGCCAGCAGCCGGACAGGGGGCGCGGGTGGCTACACCTTC.

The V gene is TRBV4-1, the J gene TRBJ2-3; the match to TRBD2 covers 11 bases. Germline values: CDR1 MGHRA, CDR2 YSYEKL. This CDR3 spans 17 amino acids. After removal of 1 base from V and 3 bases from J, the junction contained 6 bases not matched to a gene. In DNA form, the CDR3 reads TGCGCCAGCAGCCAAGCTACTAGCGGGAGAGCAACAGATACGCAGTATTTT. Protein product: CASSQATSGRATDTQYF.

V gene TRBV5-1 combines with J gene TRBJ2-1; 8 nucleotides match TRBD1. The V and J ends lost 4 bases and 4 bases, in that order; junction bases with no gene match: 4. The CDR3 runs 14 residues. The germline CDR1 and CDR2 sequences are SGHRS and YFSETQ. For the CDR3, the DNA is TGCGCCAGCAGCCTACAGGGGGTTTACAATGAGCAGTTCTTC. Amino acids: CASSLQGVYNEQFF.

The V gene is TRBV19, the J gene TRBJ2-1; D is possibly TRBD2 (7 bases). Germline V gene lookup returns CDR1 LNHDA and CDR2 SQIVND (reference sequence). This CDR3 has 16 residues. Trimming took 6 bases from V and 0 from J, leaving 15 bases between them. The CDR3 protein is CASSLSRGASYNEQFF. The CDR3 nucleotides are TGTGCCAGTAGCCTTTCTCGGGGGGCCTCCTACAATGAGCAGTTCTTC. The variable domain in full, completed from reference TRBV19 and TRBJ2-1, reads DGGITQSPKYLFRKEGQNVTLSCEQNLNHDAMYWYRQDPGQGLRLIYYSQIVNDFQKGDIAEGYSVSREKKESFPLTVTSAQKNPTAFYLCASSLSRGASYNEQFFGPGTRLTVL.

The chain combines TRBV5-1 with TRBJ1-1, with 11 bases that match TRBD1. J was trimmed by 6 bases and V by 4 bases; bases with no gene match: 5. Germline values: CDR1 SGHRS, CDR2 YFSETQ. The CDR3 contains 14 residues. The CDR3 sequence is CASSGGQGASEAFF. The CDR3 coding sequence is TGCGCCAGCAGCGGTGGACAGGGGGCCTCTGAAGCTTTCTTT.

The CDR3 coding sequence is TGTGCCAGCAGTAACGACCGACGGGACAGGGCCCCGATAAACACTGAAGCTTTCTTT. Its protein product is CASSNDRRDRAPINTEAFF. V gene TRBV7-6 combines with J gene TRBJ1-1, with 9 positions matching TRBD1. Trimming at V came to 6 bases and at J to 2 bases, leaving 19 bases not matched to a gene. This CDR3 has 19 residues. CDR1 is SGHVS, CDR2 FNYEAQ, per germline.

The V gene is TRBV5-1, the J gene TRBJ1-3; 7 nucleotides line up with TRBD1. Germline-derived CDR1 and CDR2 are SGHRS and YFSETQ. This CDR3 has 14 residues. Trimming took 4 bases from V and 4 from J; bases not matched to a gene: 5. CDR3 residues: CASSREGGGNTIYF. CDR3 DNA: TGCGCCAGCAGCAGGGAAGGGGGCGGAAACACCATATATTTT.

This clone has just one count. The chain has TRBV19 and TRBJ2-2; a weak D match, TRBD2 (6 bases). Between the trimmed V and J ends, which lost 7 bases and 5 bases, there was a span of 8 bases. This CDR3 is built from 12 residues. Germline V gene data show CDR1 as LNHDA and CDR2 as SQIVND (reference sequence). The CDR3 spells CASMAGTGELFF. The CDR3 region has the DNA TGTGCCAGTATGGCGGGAACCGGGGAGCTGTTTTTT. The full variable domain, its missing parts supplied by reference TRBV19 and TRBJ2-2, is DGGITQSPKYLFRKEGQNVTLSCEQNLNHDAMYWYRQDPGQGLRLIYYSQIVNDFQKGDIAEGYSVSREKKESFPLTVTSAQKNPTAFYLCASMAGTGELFFGEGSRLTVL.

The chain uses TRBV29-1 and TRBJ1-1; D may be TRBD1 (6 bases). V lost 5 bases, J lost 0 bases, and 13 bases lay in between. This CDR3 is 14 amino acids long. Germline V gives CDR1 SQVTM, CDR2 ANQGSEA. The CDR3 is CSVRQVSMNTEAFF. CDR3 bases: TGCAGCGTTCGACAGGTTTCAATGAACACTGAAGCTTTCTTT.

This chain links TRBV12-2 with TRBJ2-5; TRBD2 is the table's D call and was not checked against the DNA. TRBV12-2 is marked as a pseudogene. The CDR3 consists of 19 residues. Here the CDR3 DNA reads TGTGCAAGTCGCTTAGCGCGGGATCAAGCGGGGGTCTTCCAAGAGACCCAGTACTTC. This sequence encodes CASRLARDQAGVFQETQYF.

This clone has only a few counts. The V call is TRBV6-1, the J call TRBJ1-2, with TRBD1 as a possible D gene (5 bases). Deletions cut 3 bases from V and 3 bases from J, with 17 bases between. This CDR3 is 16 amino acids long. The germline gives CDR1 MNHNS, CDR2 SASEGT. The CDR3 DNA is TGTGCCAGCAGTGACCCTTGGGGGGGTCTGTACTATGGCTACACCTTC. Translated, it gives CASSDPWGGLYYGYTF.

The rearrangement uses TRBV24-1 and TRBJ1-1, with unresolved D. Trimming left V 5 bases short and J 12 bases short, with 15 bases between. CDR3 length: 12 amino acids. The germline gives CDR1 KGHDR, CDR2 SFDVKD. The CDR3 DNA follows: TGTGCCACCAGTGCGGAGGGCAGTTTAACTTTCTTT. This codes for CATSAEGSLTFF.

The CDR3 loop reads CASSVTGFQETQYF. The CDR3, as DNA: TGTGCCAGCAGCGTTACAGGTTTCCAAGAGACCCAGTACTTC. The chain has TRBV7-2 and TRBJ2-5, with D maybe TRBD1 (5 bases). Germline CDR1 and CDR2: SGHTA and FQGNSA. The CDR3 contains 14 residues. V was clipped by 5 bases and J by 1 base, with 11 bases between them.

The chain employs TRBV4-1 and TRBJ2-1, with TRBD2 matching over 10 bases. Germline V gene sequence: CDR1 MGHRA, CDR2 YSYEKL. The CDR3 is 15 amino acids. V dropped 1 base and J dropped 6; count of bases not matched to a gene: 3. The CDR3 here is CASSQASGSSNEQFF. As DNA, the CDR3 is TGCGCCAGCAGCCAAGCTAGCGGGAGCAGCAATGAGCAGTTCTTC.

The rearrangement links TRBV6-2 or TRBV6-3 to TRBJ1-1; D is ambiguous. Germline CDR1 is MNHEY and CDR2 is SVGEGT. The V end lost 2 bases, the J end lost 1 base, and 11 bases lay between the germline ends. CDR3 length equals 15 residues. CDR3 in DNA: TGTGCCAGCAGTTACCCCCCGGGAGAGAACACTGAAGCTTTCTTT. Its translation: CASSYPPGENTEAFF.

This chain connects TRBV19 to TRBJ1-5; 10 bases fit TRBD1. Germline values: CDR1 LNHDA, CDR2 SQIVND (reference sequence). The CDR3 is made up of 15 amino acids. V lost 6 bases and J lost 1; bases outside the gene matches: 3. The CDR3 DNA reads TGTGCCAGTAGGGGACAGGGGCTGAGCAATCAGCCCCAGCATTTT. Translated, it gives CASRGQGLSNQPQHF.

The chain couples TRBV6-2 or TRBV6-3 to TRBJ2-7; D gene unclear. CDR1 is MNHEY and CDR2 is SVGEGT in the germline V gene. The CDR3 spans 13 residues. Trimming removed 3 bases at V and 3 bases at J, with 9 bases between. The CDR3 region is CASSYANLYEQYF. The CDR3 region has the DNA TGTGCCAGCAGTTATGCTAACCTCTACGAGCAGTACTTC.